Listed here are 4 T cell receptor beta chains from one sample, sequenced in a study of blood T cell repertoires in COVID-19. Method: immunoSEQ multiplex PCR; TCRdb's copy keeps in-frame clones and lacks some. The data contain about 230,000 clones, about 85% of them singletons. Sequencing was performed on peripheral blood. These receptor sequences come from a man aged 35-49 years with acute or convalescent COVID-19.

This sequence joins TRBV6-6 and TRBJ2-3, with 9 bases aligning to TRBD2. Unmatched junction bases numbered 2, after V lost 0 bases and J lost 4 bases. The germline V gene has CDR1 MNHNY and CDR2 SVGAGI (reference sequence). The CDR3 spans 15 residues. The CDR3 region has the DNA TGTGCCAGCAGTTACTCGACTAGCGGACCAGATACGCAGTATTTT. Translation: CASSYSTSGPDTQYF.

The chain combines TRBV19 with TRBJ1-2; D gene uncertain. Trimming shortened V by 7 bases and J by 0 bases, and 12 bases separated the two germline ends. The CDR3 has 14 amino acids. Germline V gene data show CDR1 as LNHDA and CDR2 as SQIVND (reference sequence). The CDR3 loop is CASTSTGTNYGYTF. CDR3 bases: TGTGCCAGTACTTCAACGGGGACTAACTATGGCTACACCTTC.

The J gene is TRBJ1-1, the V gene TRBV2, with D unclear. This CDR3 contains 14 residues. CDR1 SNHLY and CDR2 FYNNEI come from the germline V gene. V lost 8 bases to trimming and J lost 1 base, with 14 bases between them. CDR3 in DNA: TGTGCCAGCGTGAGAGCGGCAGGGAACACTGAAGCTTTCTTT. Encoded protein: CASVRAAGNTEAFF. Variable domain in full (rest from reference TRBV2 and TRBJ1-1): EPEVTQTPSHQVTQMGQEVILRCVPISNHLYFYWYRQILGQKVEFLVSFYNNEISEKSEIFDDQFSVERPDGSNFTLKIRSTKLEDSAMYFCASVRAAGNTEAFFGQGTRLTVV.

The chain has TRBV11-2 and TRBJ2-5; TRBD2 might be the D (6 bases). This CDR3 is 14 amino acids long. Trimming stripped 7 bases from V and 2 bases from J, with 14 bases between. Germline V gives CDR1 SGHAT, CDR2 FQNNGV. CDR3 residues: CASTTREKQETQYF. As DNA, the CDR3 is TGTGCCAGCACCACACGGGAGAAACAAGAGACCCAGTACTTC. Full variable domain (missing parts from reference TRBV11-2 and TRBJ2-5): EAGVAQSPRYKIIEKRQSVAFWCNPISGHATLYWYQQILGQGPKLLIQFQNNGVVDDSQLPKDRFSAERLKGVDSTLKIQPAKLEDSAVYLCASTTREKQETQYFGPGTRLLVL.